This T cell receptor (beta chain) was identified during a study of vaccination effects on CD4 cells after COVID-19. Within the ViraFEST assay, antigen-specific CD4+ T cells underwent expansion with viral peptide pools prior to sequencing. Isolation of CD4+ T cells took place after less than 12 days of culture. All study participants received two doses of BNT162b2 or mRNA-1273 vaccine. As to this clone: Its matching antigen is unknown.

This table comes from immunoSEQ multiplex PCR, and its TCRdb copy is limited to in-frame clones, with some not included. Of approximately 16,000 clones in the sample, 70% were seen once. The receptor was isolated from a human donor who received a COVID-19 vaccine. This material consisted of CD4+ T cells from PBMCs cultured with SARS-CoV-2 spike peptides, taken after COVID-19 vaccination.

In DNA, the CDR3 is TGTGCCACCAGCAGAGAGGGAGGGGGCGCTGGCTACACCTTC. Its translation is CATSREGGGAGYTF. The chain employs TRBV15 and TRBJ1-2; TRBD1 agrees at 7 bases. The germline V gene encodes CDR1 LNHNV and CDR2 YYDKDF (reference sequence). Trimming at V came to 0 bases and at J to 7 bases, leaving 5 bases not matched to a gene. CDR3 length: 14 residues.